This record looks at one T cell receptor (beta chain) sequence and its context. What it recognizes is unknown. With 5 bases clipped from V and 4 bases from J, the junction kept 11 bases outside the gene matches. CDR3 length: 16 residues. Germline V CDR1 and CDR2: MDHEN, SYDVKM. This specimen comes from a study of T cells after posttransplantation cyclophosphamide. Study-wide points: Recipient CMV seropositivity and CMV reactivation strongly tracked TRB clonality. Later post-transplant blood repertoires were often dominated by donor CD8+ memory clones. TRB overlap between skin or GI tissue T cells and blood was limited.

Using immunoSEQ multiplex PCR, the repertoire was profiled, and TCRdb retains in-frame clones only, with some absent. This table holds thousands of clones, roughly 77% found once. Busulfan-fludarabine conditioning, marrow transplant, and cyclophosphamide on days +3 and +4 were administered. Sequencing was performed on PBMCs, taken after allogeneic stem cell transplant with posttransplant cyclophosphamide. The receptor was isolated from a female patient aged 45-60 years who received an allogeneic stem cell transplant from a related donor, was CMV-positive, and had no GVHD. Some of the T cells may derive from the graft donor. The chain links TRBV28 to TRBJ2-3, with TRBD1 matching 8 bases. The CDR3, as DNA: TGTGCCAGCAGTCTCCCTTGGACAGGGTTCGCAGATACGCAGTATTTT. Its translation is CASSLPWTGFADTQYF.